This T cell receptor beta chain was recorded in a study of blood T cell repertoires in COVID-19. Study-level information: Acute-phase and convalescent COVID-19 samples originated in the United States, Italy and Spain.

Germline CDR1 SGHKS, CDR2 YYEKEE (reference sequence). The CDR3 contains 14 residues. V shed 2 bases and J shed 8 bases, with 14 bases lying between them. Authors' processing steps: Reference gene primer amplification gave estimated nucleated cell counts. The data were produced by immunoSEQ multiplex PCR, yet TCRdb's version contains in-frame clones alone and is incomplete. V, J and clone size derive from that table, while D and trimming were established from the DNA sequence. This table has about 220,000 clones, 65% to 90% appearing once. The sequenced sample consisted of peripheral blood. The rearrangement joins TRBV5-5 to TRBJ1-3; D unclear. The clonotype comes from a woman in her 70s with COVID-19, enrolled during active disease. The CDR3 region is CASSFRGFGDTIYF. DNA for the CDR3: TGTGCCAGCAGCTTCCGAGGGTTCGGCGACACCATATATTTT.